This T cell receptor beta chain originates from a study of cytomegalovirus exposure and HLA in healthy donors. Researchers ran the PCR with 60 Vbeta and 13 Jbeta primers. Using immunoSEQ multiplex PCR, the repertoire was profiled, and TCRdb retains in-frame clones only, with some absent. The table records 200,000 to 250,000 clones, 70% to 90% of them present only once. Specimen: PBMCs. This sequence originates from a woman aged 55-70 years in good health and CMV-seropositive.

The DNA of the CDR3 is TGCAGCGTTGAGCTGACAGGGTACGAGCAGTACTTC. Translated: CSVELTGYEQYF. This rearrangement joins TRBV29-1 to TRBJ2-7, with 7 bases that match TRBD1. In germline, CDR1 is SQVTM, CDR2 ANQGSEA. This CDR3 is 12 amino acids long. J gave up 4 bases and V 3 bases, and 3 bases lay outside the gene matches.